Below are 6 T cell receptor beta chains sequenced from a single sample in a study of regulatory T cells in long-lasting Graves disease. Sequencing libraries for TCR beta were prepared with iRepertoire HTBI primers and Arm-PCR of CDR3 regions. One entry per CDR3 protein, called by TCRdb with MiXCR from the multiplex PCR reads. The sample lists hundreds of thousands of distinct CDR3 sequences; 15% to 20% were seen once. Time point denoted: newly diagnosed GD, antithyroid drugs for less than 3 months. RNA from PBMCs was the source of the TCR library. This sample was shared with a second study, whose subject was T cells in Graves' hyperthyroidism and ophthalmopathy.

The starting material was peripheral blood mononuclear cells (PBMCs), obtained at new diagnosis, from a patient treated with antithyroid drugs. These receptors were taken from a man aged 18 to 35 with Graves disease.

Concerning this clonotype itself: The junction does not match germline at one end; this may be a read error. This chain uses TRBV29-1 with TRBJ1-2, with D perhaps matching TRBD1 (5 bases). The germline V gene has CDR1 SQVTM and CDR2 ANQGSEA. CDR3 length: 13 amino acids. CDR3 in amino acids: CNVEGGRAYGYTF. The CDR3, as DNA: TGCAACGTTGAAGGTGGCAGGGCATATGGCTACACCTTC.

There are many counts of this clonotype. This chain connects TRBV27 to TRBJ2-1, with 9 bases lining up with TRBD1. The CDR3 consists of 15 residues. Per germline, CDR1 MNHEY and CDR2 SMNVEV (reference sequence). Losses at the gene ends were 6 bases for V and 4 bases for J; bases not matched to a gene: 7. The CDR3 nucleotides read TGTGCCAGCAGCTACGGACAGGGGATTTACAATGAGCAGTTCTTC. This gives the protein CASSYGQGIYNEQFF.

In its sample, this clonotype was seen a few times. The chain combines TRBV11-3 with TRBJ2-4; D is perhaps TRBD1 or TRBD2 (5 bases each). This CDR3 region has 13 residues. CDR1 SGHNT and CDR2 YENEEA come from the germline V gene. V was shortened by 4 bases and J by 7 bases, with 11 bases between the two germline ends. In DNA form, the CDR3 reads TGTGCCAGCAGCTGGGGTGGGGACAACATTCAGTACTTC. Protein sequence: CASSWGGDNIQYF.

In its sample, this clonotype was seen many times. The chain combines TRBV7-8 with TRBJ2-7; D perhaps matches TRBD1 (7 bases). The CDR3 length is 15 residues. Trimming took 1 base from V and 3 from J, leaving 13 bases between them. Germline loops: CDR1 SGHVS, CDR2 FQNEAQ. Here the CDR3 reads CASSLGGQGGYEQYF. DNA of the CDR3: TGTGCCAGCAGCTTAGGGGGGCAGGGGGGCTACGAGCAGTACTTC.

A single count supports this clonotype. CDR3 in amino acids: CASSIERRTALETQYF. The DNA for the CDR3 is TGTGCCAGTAGTATAGAACGCCGGACAGCTTTAGAGACCCAGTACTTC. The chain employs TRBV19 and TRBJ2-5; the D gene is possibly TRBD1 (6 bases). The V and J ends lost 0 bases and 4 bases respectively, with 15 bases between them. Germline loops: CDR1 LNHDA, CDR2 SQIVND (reference sequence). This CDR3 has 16 residues.

This clonotype was seen repeatedly, ten times or more. The chain recombines TRBV3-1 with TRBJ1-5; D is unclear. Trimming left V 6 bases short and J 0 bases short, with 15 bases between. Germline loops: CDR1 LGHDT, CDR2 YNNKEL (reference sequence). The CDR3 totals 16 residues. The CDR3 DNA reads as TGTGCCAGCAGTCGGTCTGGGGTTTATAGCAATCAGCCCCAGCATTTT. Its protein product is CASSRSGVYSNQPQHF.